The T cell receptor beta chain described here comes from a study of shared clonotypes between healthy human individuals. Whole-study context: Each donor had three CD4 naive, three CD4 memory, two CD8 naive and one CD8 memory plate.

Only CD45RO-negative cells positively selected for CCR7 counted as naive CD8 cells, so terminally differentiated effector memory CD45RA+ cells were excluded. Study-level points and caveats: Naive CD4 clonotypes were shared across several donors at roughly 5%.

Trimming stripped 5 bases from V and 8 bases from J, with 12 bases between. The CDR3 consists of 13 residues. In germline, CDR1 is SEHNR, CDR2 FQNEAQ (reference sequence). Several immunoSEQ plates held equal portions of the genomic DNA taken from each subset. Study processing details: ImmunoSEQ junction-only sequences lacked quality scores, so their filtering differed. Repertoires were generated with immunoSEQ multiplex PCR, while TCRdb's copy carries only in-frame clones and drops some. The V and J calls and clone size come from that table; D and trimming were worked out from the DNA. Of about 680,000 clones listed, 92% are singletons. Only one count was recorded for this clone. The antigen is not known.

The sample comprised naive CD8+ T cells sorted from blood. The V and J genes are TRBV7-9 and TRBJ1-4; D might be TRBD1 (6 bases). The receptor's source is a man aged 30 to 39 in good health. CDR3 coding DNA: TGTGCCAGCAGCGATGGGGGGCGGGAAAAACTGTTTTTT. Amino acids: CASSDGGREKLFF.